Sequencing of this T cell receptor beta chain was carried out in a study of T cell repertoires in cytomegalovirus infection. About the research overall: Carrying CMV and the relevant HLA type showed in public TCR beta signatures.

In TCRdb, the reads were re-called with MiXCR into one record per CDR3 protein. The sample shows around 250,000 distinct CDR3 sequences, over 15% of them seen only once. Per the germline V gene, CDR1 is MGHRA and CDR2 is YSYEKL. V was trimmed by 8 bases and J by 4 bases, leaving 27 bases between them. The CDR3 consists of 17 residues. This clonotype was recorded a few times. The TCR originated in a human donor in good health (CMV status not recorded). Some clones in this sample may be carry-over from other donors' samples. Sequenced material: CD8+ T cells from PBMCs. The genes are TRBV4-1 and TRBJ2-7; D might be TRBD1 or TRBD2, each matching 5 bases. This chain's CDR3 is CASAHSNDGTGLYEQYF. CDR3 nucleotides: TGCGCCAGCGCACACTCGAACGACGGGACGGGGTTATACGAGCAGTACTTC.